This TCR beta chain was sequenced for a study of blood T cell repertoires in COVID-19. Study-wide context: Samples representing acute and convalescent COVID-19 were sourced from the United States, Italy and Spain. The analysed material was cDNA or gDNA that came from T cells, B-cell-depleted T cells, or PBMCs.

Seattle-derived patients entered the study during active infection and were followed longitudinally. In the original processing: For nucleated cells, counts were estimated from reference gene primer amplification. Sequencing was performed with immunoSEQ multiplex PCR; in TCRdb, only in-frame clones are kept and a portion is missing. That table supplies the V and J calls and clone size; D and trimming were determined from the DNA. The sample carries about 230,000 clones, under 90% recorded once. The CDR3 has 13 amino acids. From germline, CDR1 is SEHNR and CDR2 FQNEAQ (reference sequence). Between the trimmed V and J ends, which lost 4 bases and 3 bases, there was a span of 7 bases.

Input material: peripheral blood. The chain joins TRBV7-9 to TRBJ1-5; D is perhaps TRBD1 (5 bases). This clonotype was obtained from a man aged 45-60 years with COVID-19, enrolled during active disease. The CDR3 reads CASSSRDNQPQHF. Written as DNA, the CDR3 is TGTGCCAGCAGCTCCAGGGACAATCAGCCCCAGCATTTT.